What follows are 26 T cell receptor beta chains derived from one specimen sequenced in a study of beta chain features in type 1 diabetes. These receptors have no known antigen. Expressed TCRB transcripts were sequenced, since all the RNA that had been isolated was reverse transcribed. The assay was immunoSEQ multiplex PCR, and TCRdb's table has in-frame clones only and misses some. The data hold approximately 170,000 clones, with 7.8% observed a single time. General observations from the study: TCRB CDR3 length was moderately but significantly reduced in all four CD4+ subsets of Type 1 diabetes patients.

The sequenced sample consisted of central memory CD4+ T cells from blood. All receptors come from a woman between 35 and 50 years old with type 1 diabetes.

The rearrangement joins TRBV5-6 to TRBJ2-3, with TRBD2 matching over 7 bases. Losses at the gene ends were 4 bases for V and 4 bases for J; bases not matched to a gene: 12. This CDR3 has 16 residues. Germline V lookup: CDR1 SGHDT, CDR2 YYEEEE. In DNA, the CDR3 is TGTGCCAGCAGCACCCAGGGAGCGGGGAGTGCAGATACGCAGTATTTT. Protein product: CASSTQGAGSADTQYF.

This clone was seen a few times. This chain links TRBV5-6 with TRBJ2-7; possibly TRBD1 for D (6 bases). Germline-derived CDR1 and CDR2 are SGHDT and YYEEEE. The V gene lost 1 base and the J gene lost 0 bases, with 14 bases spanning the gap. This CDR3 is built from 16 residues. CDR3 in DNA: TGTGCCAGCAGCTTGAAAGTGGACAGTAGCTCCTACGAGCAGTACTTC. Its translation is CASSLKVDSSSYEQYF.

This clone was seen only a few times. The chain employs TRBV7-9 and TRBJ1-2, with 9 nucleotides matching TRBD1. V was clipped by 4 bases and J by 8 bases; unmatched bases: 8. Germline V gene data show CDR1 as SEHNR and CDR2 as FQNEAQ (reference sequence). CDR3 size: 14 residues. The CDR3 loop reads CASSSGTGLAGYTF. DNA for the CDR3: TGTGCCAGCAGCTCCGGGACAGGGCTGGCCGGCTACACCTTC.

The table lists this clone with a few counts. The V and J genes are TRBV5-1 and TRBJ1-1; 7 bases are a match to TRBD1. V lost 4 bases to trimming and J lost 3 bases; unmatched junction nucleotides: 6. The CDR3 sequence is 14 residues long. The germline V gene has CDR1 SGHRS and CDR2 YFSETQ. DNA of the CDR3: TGCGCCAGCAGCCCGACAGGGTTTGACACTGAAGCTTTCTTT. Translation: CASSPTGFDTEAFF.

The rearrangement joins TRBV11-2 to TRBJ2-5, with 9 bases identical to TRBD2. CDR3 size: 17 residues. J lost 5 bases, V lost 4 bases, and 14 bases had no gene match. Per germline, CDR1 SGHAT and CDR2 FQNNGV. Written as DNA, the CDR3 is TGTGCCAGCAGCTCCCCGGCGACCGCGGGAGGGCGGGAGACCCAGTACTTC. Its protein is CASSSPATAGGRETQYF.

With regard to this clone: The sample holds other DNA sequences that translate to the same CDR3. The chain has TRBV5-1 and TRBJ1-1; TRBD1 aligns across 7 bases. J was trimmed by 4 bases and V by 0 bases; bases with no gene match: 3. The CDR3 is 14 amino acids. Per the germline V gene, CDR1 is SGHRS and CDR2 is YFSETQ. The CDR3 protein is CASSLDRGGTEAFF. The CDR3 coding sequence is TGCGCCAGCAGCTTGGACAGGGGTGGCACTGAAGCTTTCTTT.

This rearrangement joins TRBV2 to TRBJ2-3; 10 nucleotides match TRBD2. V lost 7 bases and J lost 1; bases outside the gene matches: 14. CDR1 is SNHLY and CDR2 is FYNNEI in the germline V gene. The CDR3 has 18 amino acids. The CDR3 nucleotides are TGTGCCAGCAACGGGGCTAGCGGGAGATCCGTCCGCACAGATACGCAGTATTTT. Its translation: CASNGASGRSVRTDTQYF.

DNA of the CDR3: TGTGCCAGCAGTCGGACAGGGGGGGACACTGAAGCTTTCTTT. Translating gives CASSRTGGDTEAFF. The genes are TRBV5-4 and TRBJ1-1; TRBD1 agrees at 10 bases. J gave up 3 bases and V 5 bases, and 4 bases lay outside the gene matches. The germline gives CDR1 SGHNT, CDR2 YYREEE (reference sequence). The length of the CDR3 is 14 residues.

V usage is TRBV5-1 and J usage is TRBJ2-5; TRBD2 agrees at 7 bases. V lost 4 bases, J lost 1 base, and 10 bases stayed unmatched. The CDR3 has 16 amino acids. CDR1 is SGHRS and CDR2 is YFSETQ in the germline V gene. CDR3 nucleotide sequence: TGCGCCAGCAGCCCGATCCCCGCGGGAGTCCAAGAGACCCAGTACTTC. Residues: CASSPIPAGVQETQYF.

V and J are TRBV7-2 and TRBJ1-1; D unclear. The CDR3 length is 14 residues. V lost 2 bases, J lost 0 bases, and 7 bases lay in between. Looked up from germline, CDR1 is SGHTA and CDR2 is FQGNSA. The DNA for the CDR3 is TGTGCCAGCAGCTTATGGCTTATGAACACTGAAGCTTTCTTT. Translated: CASSLWLMNTEAFF.

This clone has only a few counts. The chain combines TRBV19 with TRBJ2-5, with no clear D. Trimming left V 1 base short and J 2 bases short, with 8 bases between. This CDR3 has 14 amino acids. Germline CDR1 is LNHDA and CDR2 is SQIVND (reference sequence). The CDR3 loop reads CASSIGRVQETQYF. The CDR3 nucleotides are TGTGCCAGTAGTATAGGTAGAGTTCAAGAGACCCAGTACTTC.

This clone was picked up a small number of times. The chain couples TRBV7-9 to TRBJ1-4, with TRBD1 matching 9 bases. Germline V gene data show CDR1 as SEHNR and CDR2 as FQNEAQ (reference sequence). Trimming at V came to 3 bases and at J to 8 bases, leaving 4 bases not matched to a gene. The CDR3 length is 14 residues. The CDR3: CASSFWTGDEKLFF. The CDR3 DNA follows: TGTGCCAGCAGCTTCTGGACAGGGGACGAAAAACTGTTTTTT.

A few counts support this clone. The chain uses TRBV6-4 and TRBJ1-1; D is unresolved. The CDR3 length is 14 residues. Looked up from germline, CDR1 is MRHNA and CDR2 is SNTAGT. V lost 4 bases and J 1 base, leaving 10 bases between the germline ends. The CDR3 reads CASSAEEGNTEAFF. In DNA form, the CDR3 reads TGTGCCAGCAGTGCCGAGGAGGGGAACACTGAAGCTTTCTTT.

This chain uses TRBV5-1 with TRBJ2-4; tentative D call: TRBD2 (6 bases). Germline assignment: CDR1 SGHRS and CDR2 YFSETQ. The CDR3 totals 15 residues. Trimming cost V 1 base and J 5 bases, with 13 bases left between them. CDR3 sequence (DNA): TGCGCCAGCAGCTTGAGTCTCGGGGAGGAAAACATTCAGTACTTC. This gives the protein CASSLSLGEENIQYF.

This clone was seen a handful of times. V gene TRBV7-2 combines with J gene TRBJ1-2, with a tentative D call TRBD1 (5 bases). This CDR3 has 14 residues. The V gene's germline CDR1 is SGHTA and CDR2 FQGNSA. V lost 5 bases to trimming and J lost 4 bases, with 14 bases between them. This chain's CDR3 is CASSPIGALYGYTF. For the CDR3, the DNA is TGTGCCAGCAGCCCCATAGGGGCACTCTATGGCTACACCTTC.

This clone was seen only a few times. The chain couples TRBV27 to TRBJ2-5, with D tentatively TRBD1 (6 bases). The V and J ends lost 6 bases and 3 bases respectively, with 11 bases between them. CDR1 and CDR2 from the germline V gene are MNHEY and SMNVEV (reference sequence). This CDR3 region has 13 residues. Here the CDR3 reads CASRLSGEETQYF. CDR3 sequence (DNA): TGTGCCAGCAGGCTCTCAGGGGAAGAGACCCAGTACTTC.

The V and J genes are TRBV6-5 and TRBJ1-2; 9 nucleotides align to TRBD1. CDR3 size: 15 residues. Germline CDR1 reads MNHEY; CDR2 reads SVGAGI. After removal of 2 bases from V and 8 bases from J, the junction contained 9 bases not matched to a gene. The CDR3 here is CASSYGQGSNRGYTF. Here the CDR3 DNA reads TGTGCCAGCAGTTACGGACAGGGGTCGAATCGGGGCTACACCTTC.

There are a few counts of this clone. Distinct nucleotide sequences in the sample also encode this CDR3. The V and J genes are TRBV19 and TRBJ2-3; 8 bases match TRBD2. CDR1 is LNHDA and CDR2 is SQIVND in the germline V gene (reference sequence). V lost 3 bases, J lost 6 bases, and 2 bases stayed unmatched. The CDR3 covers 13 residues. CDR3 in amino acids: CASSIGLADTQYF. CDR3 coding DNA: TGTGCCAGTAGTATCGGACTAGCCGATACGCAGTATTTT.

The sample holds a few counts of this clone. In DNA, the CDR3 is TGTGCCAGCAGCTCGGGGTCGAGCTCCTACAATGAGCAGTTCTTC. This codes for CASSSGSSSYNEQFF. This chain links TRBV11-3 with TRBJ2-1, with a weak D call TRBD2 (5 bases). The CDR3 loop spans 15 amino acids. CDR1 is SGHNT, CDR2 YENEEA, per germline. Trimming left V 4 bases short and J 0 bases short, with 10 bases between. Full variable domain (outside the CDR3, taken from reference TRBV11-3 and TRBJ2-1): EAGVVQSPRYKIIEKKQPVAFWCNPISGHNTLYWYLQNLGQGPELLIRYENEEAVDDSQLPKDRFSAERLKGVDSTLKIQPAELGDSAVYLCASSSGSSSYNEQFFGPGTRLTVL.

The chain links TRBV5-8 to TRBJ2-2; TRBD1 agrees at 9 bases. This CDR3 comprises 15 residues. Germline V gene lookup returns CDR1 SGHTS and CDR2 YDEGEE. J was trimmed by 8 bases and V by 4 bases; bases with no gene match: 9. The CDR3 sequence: CASSALQGAAGELFF. The CDR3 coding sequence is TGTGCCAGCAGCGCTTTACAGGGGGCGGCTGGGGAGCTGTTTTTT.

The table lists this clone with a few counts. The CDR3 protein is CASSFFSSGRANEQFF. DNA for the CDR3: TGTGCCAGCAGTTTCTTCTCTAGCGGGAGGGCCAATGAGCAGTTCTTC. This chain uses TRBV27 with TRBJ2-1; 12 bases fit TRBD2. V was pared by 3 bases and J by 6 bases, with 6 bases of the junction left unmatched. This CDR3 spans 16 amino acids. CDR1 MNHEY and CDR2 SMNVEV come from the germline V gene (reference sequence).

The V gene is TRBV6-5, the J gene TRBJ1-5; unclear D gene. Trimming stripped 2 bases from V and 9 bases from J, with 14 bases between. Germline V lookup: CDR1 MNHEY, CDR2 SVGAGI. The CDR3 has 14 amino acids. The chain's CDR3 is CASSYGDGEGPQHF. Written as DNA, the CDR3 is TGTGCCAGCAGTTACGGAGACGGTGAAGGGCCCCAGCATTTT.

There are a few counts of this clone. This chain uses TRBV29-1 with TRBJ1-3; no clear D. The germline V gene encodes CDR1 SQVTM and CDR2 ANQGSEA. V was trimmed by 0 bases and J by 2 bases, leaving 5 bases between them. This CDR3 region has 13 residues. The CDR3 loop reads CSVEELTGNTIYF. CDR3 nucleotides: TGCAGCGTTGAAGAACTAACTGGAAACACCATATATTTT.

This clone showed up just a few times. This chain connects TRBV20-1 to TRBJ1-2, with a tentative D call TRBD1 (6 bases). Germline V gene data show CDR1 as DFQATT and CDR2 as SNEGSKA (reference sequence). Trimming took 5 bases from V and 6 from J, leaving 10 bases between them. The CDR3 length is 11 residues. This CDR3 is CSAQGLNGYTF. The CDR3 region has the DNA TGCAGTGCTCAGGGGCTCAATGGCTACACCTTC.

In this sample, this clone turned up many times. The V gene is TRBV7-9, the J gene TRBJ2-4, with D maybe TRBD2 (6 bases). V lost 5 bases, J lost 11 bases, and 19 bases lay in between. Germline-derived CDR1 and CDR2 are SEHNR and FQNEAQ (reference sequence). The CDR3 length is 14 residues. The CDR3 reads CASSPGSQGLLQYF. The CDR3 nucleotides are TGTGCCAGCAGCCCCGGGAGTCAGGGATTACTTCAGTACTTC.

This clone was observed a few times. The gene calls are TRBV6-6 and TRBJ1-1; a weak D match, TRBD1 (5 bases). The CDR3 is 14 residues long. The V end was cut by 5 bases, the J end by 4 bases, with 14 bases between. Looked up from germline, CDR1 is MNHNY and CDR2 is SVGAGI (reference sequence). CDR3 residues: CASSRGRAATEAFF. The DNA for the CDR3 is TGTGCCAGCAGTAGGGGCAGGGCCGCCACTGAAGCTTTCTTT.